These T cell receptor beta chains were read from a single sample in a study of shared clonotypes between healthy human individuals. Produced via immunoSEQ multiplex PCR; TCRdb's table is partial and in-frame only. The sample has about 990,000 clones, roughly 74% seen once. The sequenced sample was memory CD4+ T cells from PBMCs. The receptors derive from a man aged 18-30 years in good health. Some clones in this sample may be carry-over from other donors' samples. CDR3s include the opening cysteine and the closing phenylalanine or tryptophan. The D gene is left open where the match is weak. The size of a clone is reported for some rows only, either as once, few or many, or as a class for expanded clones.

clone_size: once
v_call: TRBV5-1
d_call: NA
j_call: TRBJ1-1
cdr3_nt: TGCGCCAGCAGCCAAGGACAGCCGAACACTGAAGCTTTCTTT
cdr3_aa: CASSQGQPNTEAFF

clone_size: NA
v_call: TRBV5-1
d_call: NA
j_call: TRBJ1-1
cdr3_nt: TGCGCCAGCAGCTTCGGGGCAGGGAACACTGAAGCTTTCTTT
cdr3_aa: CASSFGAGNTEAFF

clone_size: NA
v_call: TRBV5-1
d_call: TRBD1
j_call: TRBJ1-1
cdr3_nt: TGCGCCAGCAGCCGGGACAGGGCGGTCACTGAAGCTTTCTTT
cdr3_aa: CASSRDRAVTEAFF

clone_size: many
v_call: TRBV7-3
d_call: NA
j_call: TRBJ2-5
cdr3_nt: TGTGCCAGCAGCTTATCCGCTGCGGGTGGGTTTGGGACCCAGTACTTC
cdr3_aa: CASSLSAAGGFGTQYF

clone_size: NA
v_call: TRBV4-2
d_call: NA
j_call: TRBJ2-3
cdr3_nt: TGTGCCAGCAGCTTACCGACTGGCGCAGATACGCAGTATTTT
cdr3_aa: CASSLPTGADTQYF

clone_size: NA
v_call: TRBV25-1
d_call: NA
j_call: TRBJ2-5
cdr3_nt: TGTGCCAGCAGCCTCCCAGGTAACCAAGAGACCCAGTACTTC
cdr3_aa: CASSLPGNQETQYF

clone_size: NA
v_call: TRBV5-1
d_call: TRBD1
j_call: TRBJ2-5
cdr3_nt: TGCGCCAGCAGCTTGATCCCAGGGGGCGGTGAGACCCAGTACTTC
cdr3_aa: CASSLIPGGGETQYF

clone_size: NA
v_call: TRBV21-1
d_call: NA
j_call: TRBJ2-3
cdr3_nt: TGTGCCAGCAGCAAAGTAGTGGGTAGGGCTGGTACGCAGTATTTT
cdr3_aa: CASSKVVGRAGTQYF

clone_size: NA
v_call: TRBV9
d_call: NA
j_call: TRBJ2-5
cdr3_nt: TGTGCCAGCAGCGTAACGACGGGAGATGAGGAGACCCAGTACTTC
cdr3_aa: CASSVTTGDEETQYF

clone_size: NA
v_call: TRBV7-8
d_call: TRBD1
j_call: TRBJ1-3
cdr3_nt: TGTGCCAGCAGCTATTTGACAGGGGGTGTACCGCCCGCTGGAAACACCATATATTTT
cdr3_aa: CASSYLTGGVPPAGNTIYF

clone_size: NA
v_call: TRBV10-3
d_call: NA
j_call: TRBJ1-3
cdr3_nt: TGTGCCATCAGTGTCTCCTCTGGAAACACCATATATTTT
cdr3_aa: CAISVSSGNTIYF

clone_size: NA
v_call: TRBV19
d_call: TRBD2
j_call: TRBJ2-2
cdr3_nt: TGTGCCAGTGGACTAGCGGGATCCTTCCCTTTGACCGGGGAGCTGTTTTTT
cdr3_aa: CASGLAGSFPLTGELFF

clone_size: NA
v_call: TRBV2
d_call: NA
j_call: TRBJ2-3
cdr3_nt: TGTGCCAGCGGAGCGCAGTATTTT
cdr3_aa: CASGAQYF

clone_size: few
v_call: TRBV7-9
d_call: TRBD2
j_call: TRBJ2-7
cdr3_nt: TGTGCCAGCAGCCGCACTACCCAGACTAGCGGATACGAGCAGTACTTC
cdr3_aa: CASSRTTQTSGYEQYF

clone_size: NA
v_call: TRBV5-1
d_call: TRBD2
j_call: TRBJ2-7
cdr3_nt: TGCGCCAGCAGCCCGACGGGAGGCACGTCCTACGAGCAGTACTTC
cdr3_aa: CASSPTGGTSYEQYF

clone_size: NA
v_call: TRBV2
d_call: TRBD1
j_call: TRBJ2-1
cdr3_nt: TGTGCCAGCAGTGAATCGCGGGGACAGGTTTACAATGAGCAGTTCTTC
cdr3_aa: CASSESRGQVYNEQFF

clone_size: NA
v_call: TRBV5-4
d_call: NA
j_call: TRBJ1-4
cdr3_nt: TGTGCCAGCAGCTTGGAGGGGAGCCTTGGGGAAAAACTGTTTTTT
cdr3_aa: CASSLEGSLGEKLFF

clone_size: few
v_call: TRBV10-2
d_call: NA
j_call: TRBJ1-5
cdr3_nt: TGCGCCAGCAGTGGACAGAGCAATCAGCCCCAGCATTTT
cdr3_aa: CASSGQSNQPQHF

clone_size: NA
v_call: TRBV10-2
d_call: NA
j_call: TRBJ2-3
cdr3_nt: TGCGCCAGCAGTCTTCAAATTACAGATACGCAGTATTTT
cdr3_aa: CASSLQITDTQYF

clone_size: NA
v_call: TRBV9
d_call: NA
j_call: TRBJ2-7
cdr3_nt: TGTGCCAGCAGCGTATCCCCCGGGACGGTTTCCTACGAGCAGTACTTC
cdr3_aa: CASSVSPGTVSYEQYF

clone_size: NA
v_call: TRBV30
d_call: NA
j_call: TRBJ2-1
cdr3_nt: TGTGCCTGGAGTGAAGGGAACCATGAGCAGTTCTTC
cdr3_aa: CAWSEGNHEQFF

clone_size: NA
v_call: TRBV6-6
d_call: TRBD2
j_call: TRBJ2-5
cdr3_nt: TGTGCCAGCACGGCCGGGAGGTGGGAGACCCAGTACTTC
cdr3_aa: CASTAGRWETQYF

clone_size: NA
v_call: TRBV2
d_call: NA
j_call: TRBJ1-1
cdr3_nt: TGTGCCAGCAGTGAAGCACGCAAGAACACTGAAGCTTTCTTT
cdr3_aa: CASSEARKNTEAFF

clone_size: NA
v_call: TRBV30
d_call: TRBD1
j_call: TRBJ1-2
cdr3_nt: TGTGCCTGGACCCCTCCCAGGGGGGGCGGCTACACCTTC
cdr3_aa: CAWTPPRGGGYTF

clone_size: once
v_call: TRBV29-1
d_call: TRBD2
j_call: TRBJ2-1
cdr3_nt: TGCAGCGTTGCCGGGACTAGCGGAGACAATGAGCAGTTCTTC
cdr3_aa: CSVAGTSGDNEQFF

clone_size: NA
v_call: TRBV7-3
d_call: TRBD1
j_call: TRBJ2-6
cdr3_nt: TGTGCCAGCAGCCCTAGACACCGACAGGGTTCTGGGGCCAACGTCCTGACTTTC
cdr3_aa: CASSPRHRQGSGANVLTF

clone_size: NA
v_call: TRBV14
d_call: TRBD2
j_call: TRBJ2-1
cdr3_nt: TGTGCCAGCAGAAGCGGGACTAGCGGAACCAATGAGCAGTTCTTC
cdr3_aa: CASRSGTSGTNEQFF

clone_size: NA
v_call: TRBV4-1
d_call: TRBD2
j_call: TRBJ2-7
cdr3_nt: TGCGCCAGCAGCCGAGAGCGGGAGGGATACTACGAGCAGTACTTC
cdr3_aa: CASSREREGYYEQYF

clone_size: NA
v_call: TRBV25-1
d_call: NA
j_call: TRBJ1-2
cdr3_nt: TGTGCCAGCAGGAAGGACAGCTATGGCTACACCTTC
cdr3_aa: CASRKDSYGYTF

clone_size: NA
v_call: TRBV7-2
d_call: NA
j_call: TRBJ1-2
cdr3_nt: TGTGCCAGCAGCCAAGTCGCAGGGGATGGGCCCTATGGCTACACCTTC
cdr3_aa: CASSQVAGDGPYGYTF

clone_size: few
v_call: TRBV18
d_call: TRBD2
j_call: TRBJ2-6
cdr3_nt: TGTGCCAGCTCATCGACTAGCGGGAGGGCTTCGGGGGCCAACGTCCTGACTTTC
cdr3_aa: CASSSTSGRASGANVLTF

clone_size: NA
v_call: TRBV5-1
d_call: NA
j_call: TRBJ2-3
cdr3_nt: TGCGCCAGCCGCCGGGCCGAGGGAGGAGATACGCAGTATTTT
cdr3_aa: CASRRAEGGDTQYF

clone_size: NA
v_call: TRBV21-1
d_call: NA
j_call: TRBJ1-5
cdr3_nt: TGTGCCAGCAGTCCGCCATATATACCCGACGGCCGGCTGGGAAGCAATCAGCCCCAGCATTTT
cdr3_aa: CASSPPYIPDGRLGSNQPQHF

clone_size: NA
v_call: TRBV18
d_call: TRBD1
j_call: TRBJ2-7
cdr3_nt: TGTGCCAGCTCGGAGGACAGGACCCTCGTGTACTTC
cdr3_aa: CASSEDRTLVYF

clone_size: NA
v_call: TRBV7-6
d_call: NA
j_call: TRBJ1-1
cdr3_nt: TGTGCCAGCAGCTTAGCAAACCTGCAGAGCACTGAAGCTTTCTTT
cdr3_aa: CASSLANLQSTEAFF

clone_size: many
v_call: TRBV10-2
d_call: NA
j_call: TRBJ1-1
cdr3_nt: TGCGCCAGCAGTGTGACGGCACTCACTGAAGCTTTCTTT
cdr3_aa: CASSVTALTEAFF

clone_size: NA
v_call: TRBV28
d_call: NA
j_call: TRBJ2-7
cdr3_nt: TGTGCCAGCAAAAACAGCGCCCCTCCCTACGAGCAGTACTTC
cdr3_aa: CASKNSAPPYEQYF

clone_size: NA
v_call: TRBV27
d_call: NA
j_call: TRBJ2-5
cdr3_nt: TGTGCCAGCAGTCTGACACAGGGACAGTACCGGCGGGGGACCCAGTACTTC
cdr3_aa: CASSLTQGQYRRGTQYF

clone_size: many
v_call: TRBV5-7
d_call: TRBD1
j_call: TRBJ1-5
cdr3_nt: TGTGCCAGCAGCTTGGCATTACAGGGGGCTCAGCCCCAGCATTTT
cdr3_aa: CASSLALQGAQPQHF

clone_size: NA
v_call: TRBV25-1
d_call: NA
j_call: TRBJ2-6
cdr3_nt: TGTGCCAGTACCCACTCTGGGGCCAACGTCCTGACTTTC
cdr3_aa: CASTHSGANVLTF

clone_size: NA
v_call: TRBV7-8
d_call: NA
j_call: TRBJ1-1
cdr3_nt: TGTGCCAGCAGCTTAGGTCCCCTTTACGGGAACACTGAAGCTTTCTTT
cdr3_aa: CASSLGPLYGNTEAFF

clone_size: NA
v_call: TRBV5-1
d_call: NA
j_call: TRBJ2-7
cdr3_nt: TGCGCCAGCAGCTTGGAGAGGTCCGAGAAGGAGCAGTACTTC
cdr3_aa: CASSLERSEKEQYF

clone_size: NA
v_call: TRBV6-5
d_call: NA
j_call: TRBJ1-1
cdr3_nt: TGTGCCAGCTCCCTGCGGGCTGAAGCTTTCTTT
cdr3_aa: CASSLRAEAFF

clone_size: NA
v_call: TRBV5-6
d_call: TRBD1
j_call: TRBJ2-3
cdr3_nt: TGTGCCAGCAGCGGGACAGCTAGCACAGATACGCAGTATTTT
cdr3_aa: CASSGTASTDTQYF

clone_size: NA
v_call: TRBV4-2
d_call: NA
j_call: TRBJ1-3
cdr3_nt: TGTGCCAGCAGCCGGGCTGGATACCCTGGAAACACCATATATTTT
cdr3_aa: CASSRAGYPGNTIYF